This TCR beta chain stems from a study of cytomegalovirus exposure and HLA in healthy donors. Study results and limitations: An observed cluster of highly shared sequence variants was recorded as a likely sequencing artifact. Reported performance of the classifier showed diagnosis of cytomegalovirus status with high specificity and sensitivity. TRBV6-2, TRBV6-3 and some other V segments were unresolvable in 87-base-pair reads.

This PCR relied on a set of 60 Vbeta primers and 13 Jbeta primers. Data came from immunoSEQ multiplex PCR; TCRdb stores just in-frame clones and leaves some out. The sample records about 120,000 clones, 82% being singletons. J was trimmed by 8 bases and V by 6 bases; bases with no gene match: 11. The germline V gene has CDR1 SGHAT and CDR2 FQNNGV. The CDR3 runs to 15 residues. Concerning this clone: Its specificity is unknown.

The receptor was derived from a woman between 18 and 29 years old in good health and CMV-seronegative. V and J are TRBV11-2 and TRBJ2-1; 9 nucleotides line up with TRBD2. Sequencing was done on a sample of PBMCs. CDR3 sequence: CASRLGSGRLYEQFF. In nucleotides, the CDR3 is TGTGCCAGCAGACTAGGGAGCGGGAGGTTATATGAGCAGTTCTTC. The full variable domain, completed using reference TRBV11-2 and TRBJ2-1, is EAGVAQSPRYKIIEKRQSVAFWCNPISGHATLYWYQQILGQGPKLLIQFQNNGVVDDSQLPKDRFSAERLKGVDSTLKIQPAKLEDSAVYLCASRLGSGRLYEQFFGPGTRLTVL.